This T cell receptor (beta chain) was found in a study of cytomegalovirus exposure and HLA in healthy donors. Study-wide results and limits: Cytomegalovirus-associated status was assigned to 150 to 200 TCR beta chains. A reported reduction in N-insertions relative to the approximately 670-donor mean was seen in an Asian-associated ancestry cluster in a later analysis.

V gave up 6 bases and J gave up 2 bases; unmatched junction bases: 3. CDR1 is MNHEY, CDR2 SMNVEV, per germline (reference sequence). The CDR3 sequence is 14 residues long. For this clone: The antigen remains undetermined.

The PCR ran on 60 Vbeta and 13 Jbeta primers. Repertoires were generated with immunoSEQ multiplex PCR, while TCRdb's copy carries only in-frame clones and drops some. The sample shows over 50,000 clones, approximately 72% of them seen only once. Sequencing was done on a sample of PBMCs. The rearrangement links TRBV27 to TRBJ2-7; 11 bases agree with TRBD2. This sequence was found in a man aged 50 or older in good health and CMV-seropositive. As DNA, the CDR3 is TGTGCCAGCAGACAACTAGCGGGGGCCTACGAGCAGTACTTC. This encodes CASRQLAGAYEQYF.